This entry features one T cell receptor beta chain sequence. This record comes from a study of control samples from healthy donors and cancer patients. Generated by immunoSEQ multiplex PCR, the TCRdb table keeps only in-frame clones and is missing some. The sample includes about 170,000 clones, about 90% of them seen just once. The trim removed 5 bases at V and 5 bases at J, leaving 21 bases unmatched. Per germline, CDR1 SEHNR and CDR2 FQNEAQ (reference sequence). The CDR3 consists of 19 residues. The receptor's source is a man younger than 40 in good health. Sequencing used blood. This chain uses TRBV7-9 with TRBJ2-5, with 9 bases identical to TRBD2. The CDR3 nucleotides are TGTGCCAGCAGCCCTAGTTCTGGGACTAGCTCACCTTTGTTTGAGACCCAGTACTTC. Residues: CASSPSSGTSSPLFETQYF.